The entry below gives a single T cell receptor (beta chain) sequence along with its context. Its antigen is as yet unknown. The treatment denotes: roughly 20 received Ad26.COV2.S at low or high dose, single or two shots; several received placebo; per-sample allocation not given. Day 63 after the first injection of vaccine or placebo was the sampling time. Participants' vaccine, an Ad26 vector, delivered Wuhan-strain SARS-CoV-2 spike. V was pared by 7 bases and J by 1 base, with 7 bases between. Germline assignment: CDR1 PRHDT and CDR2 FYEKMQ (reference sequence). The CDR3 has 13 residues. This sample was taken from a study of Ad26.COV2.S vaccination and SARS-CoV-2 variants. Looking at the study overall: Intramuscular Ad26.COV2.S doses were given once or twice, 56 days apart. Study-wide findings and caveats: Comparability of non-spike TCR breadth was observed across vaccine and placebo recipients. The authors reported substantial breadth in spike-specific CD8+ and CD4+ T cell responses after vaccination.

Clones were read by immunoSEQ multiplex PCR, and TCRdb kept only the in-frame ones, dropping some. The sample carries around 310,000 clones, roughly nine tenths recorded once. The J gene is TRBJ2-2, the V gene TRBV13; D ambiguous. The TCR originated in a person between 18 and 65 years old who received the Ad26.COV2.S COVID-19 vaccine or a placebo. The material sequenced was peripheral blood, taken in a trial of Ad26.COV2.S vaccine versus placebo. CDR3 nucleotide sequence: TGTGCCAGCAATATGGAGAACACCGGGGAGCTGTTTTTT. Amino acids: CASNMENTGELFF.